The clone carrying this TCR beta chain was found a few times. Its specificity is not known. These data originate in a study of blood T cells in healthy people across ages. Study-wide results and limits: Long-lived donors carried more naive CD4+ cells and greater diversity than aged donors. Using unsorted PBMCs precluded a conclusive naive versus antigen-experienced comparison.

Then a second PCR, running about 7 to 11 cycles, was carried out with a sample-barcoded 5' primer and a J-beta primer mix. At least 2.5 million CDR3-containing paired-end reads were obtained per sample. MiXCR, applied by TCRdb to the 5' RACE reads, yields one record per CDR3 protein. The data hold 850,000 to 1,000,000 distinct CDR3 sequences, with around 54% observed a single time. Sequenced: blood. This clonotype originated in a woman aged 55 to 70 in good health.

The CDR3 DNA reads TGTGCCACCCTTTCGAACACTGAAGCTTTCTTT. Translating it yields CATLSNTEAFF. The chain carries TRBV28 and TRBJ1-1; no definite D call. This CDR3 comprises 11 residues. CDR1 and CDR2 from the germline V gene are MDHEN and SYDVKM. Trimming pared 10 bases from V and 1 base from J, leaving 7 bases between.